One and the same sample provided the 24 T cell receptor beta chains below, sequenced in a study of blood T cell repertoires in COVID-19. The repertoire was sequenced with immunoSEQ multiplex PCR; TCRdb's copy has only in-frame clones and lacks some. The table lists 110,000 to 150,000 clones, 81% of them singletons. The source material was peripheral blood. Every receptor here comes from a human donor in a cohort sampled during active COVID-19.

CDR3 amino acids: CATSRDGTKNALGEKLFF. CDR3 in DNA: TGTGCCACCAGCAGAGATGGGACAAAGAATGCTCTGGGGGAAAAACTGTTTTTT. The J gene is TRBJ1-4, the V gene TRBV15; D possibly corresponds to TRBD1 (6 bases). The CDR3 extends over 18 amino acids. V dropped 0 bases and J dropped 8 bases, with 22 bases sitting between them. CDR1 LNHNV and CDR2 YYDKDF come from the germline V gene (reference sequence).

The chain uses TRBV29-1 and TRBJ2-7, with TRBD2 identical over 8 bases. Germline CDR1 reads SQVTM; CDR2 reads ANQGSEA. The CDR3 covers 14 residues. V lost 1 base and J lost 6; bases outside the gene matches: 8. For the CDR3, the DNA is TGCAGCGTTGAAGCGGGGCTAGCGGGCTCCGAGCAGTACTTC. Translated: CSVEAGLAGSEQYF.

The genes are TRBV10-2 and TRBJ2-5; TRBD2 aligns across 8 bases. This CDR3 contains 15 residues. CDR1 and CDR2 from the germline V gene are WSHSY and SAAADI. J was trimmed by 4 bases and V by 2 bases; bases with no gene match: 6. The CDR3 nucleotides read TGCGCCAGCAGTGAGGGGGCGGGAGGAGGAGAGACCCAGTACTTC. Residues: CASSEGAGGGETQYF.

The chain has TRBV29-1 and TRBJ2-7, with 9 bases lining up with TRBD2. V was pared by 6 bases and J by 1 base, with 10 bases of the junction left unmatched. This CDR3 has 15 amino acids. CDR1 is SQVTM, CDR2 ANQGSEA, per germline. CDR3 sequence reads: CSVDLRSGRSYEQYF. CDR3 DNA sequence: TGCAGCGTGGACTTACGGAGCGGGAGGTCCTACGAGCAGTACTTC.

This clone appeared a few times. The gene calls are TRBV5-1 and TRBJ1-1, with D perhaps TRBD1 (5 bases). V lost 1 base and J lost 1, with 11 bases in between. The CDR3 covers 15 residues. Germline values: CDR1 SGHRS, CDR2 YFSETQ. CDR3: CASSLYQTGNTEAFF. In nucleotides, the CDR3 is TGCGCCAGCAGCTTGTATCAAACAGGGAACACTGAAGCTTTCTTT.

The rearrangement joins TRBV3-1 (or the pseudogene TRBV3-2) to TRBJ2-7; 9 nucleotides agree with TRBD2. The germline V gene has CDR1 LGHDT and CDR2 YNNKEL (reference sequence). V lost 4 bases, J lost 0 bases, and 4 bases stayed unmatched. This CDR3 comprises 15 residues. The CDR3 region is CASSRSGSFSYEQYF. CDR3 DNA sequence: TGTGCCAGCAGCCGTAGCGGGAGCTTCTCCTACGAGCAGTACTTC.

This chain links TRBV6-5 with TRBJ1-3, with no clear D. The CDR3 runs 13 residues. V lost 2 bases and J 1 base, leaving 3 bases between the germline ends. The V gene's germline CDR1 is MNHEY and CDR2 SVGAGI. This CDR3 is CASSYLSGNTIYF. The CDR3 DNA follows: TGTGCCAGCAGTTACCTTTCTGGAAACACCATATATTTT.

The chain employs TRBV4-2 and TRBJ2-5, with 10 nucleotides matching TRBD2. Germline CDR1 LGHNA, CDR2 YNFKEQ. J was trimmed by 5 bases and V by 6 bases; bases with no gene match: 12. CDR3 length equals 16 residues. DNA for the CDR3: TGTGCCAGCAGGAAAGGGGTTCTAGCGGGAGCTGAGACCCAGTACTTC. Translation: CASRKGVLAGAETQYF.

The rearrangement links TRBV6-2 or TRBV6-3 to TRBJ2-7, with 11 bases lining up with TRBD2. J gave up 4 bases and V 3 bases, and 14 bases lay outside the gene matches. CDR3 size: 18 residues. Germline V gives CDR1 MNHEY, CDR2 SVGEGT. The CDR3 here is CASSYFSGTSGGIYEQYF. As DNA, the CDR3 is TGTGCCAGCAGTTATTTTTCTGGGACTAGCGGAGGAATATACGAGCAGTACTTC.

The J gene is TRBJ2-5, the V gene TRBV7-9; TRBD1 agrees at 7 bases. Unmatched junction bases numbered 6, after V lost 6 bases and J lost 2 bases. Germline CDR1 reads SEHNR; CDR2 reads FQNEAQ (reference sequence). This CDR3 is 14 amino acids long. In nucleotides, the CDR3 is TGTGCCAGCAGACGGGACAGTCCACAAGAGACCCAGTACTTC. Translating gives CASRRDSPQETQYF.

The V call is TRBV4-2, the J call TRBJ2-5; 7 nucleotides align to TRBD2. Trimming took 2 bases from V and 2 from J; bases not matched to a gene: 5. The length of the CDR3 is 15 residues. CDR1 and CDR2 (germline): LGHNA, YNFKEQ. This chain's CDR3 is CASSQTSGGQETQYF. CDR3 bases: TGTGCCAGCAGCCAAACATCGGGAGGACAAGAGACCCAGTACTTC.

There are a few counts of this clone. The V and J genes are TRBV19 and TRBJ2-7; 9 bases are a match to TRBD2. This CDR3 spans 14 amino acids. Losses at the gene ends were 5 bases for V and 4 bases for J; bases not matched to a gene: 6. Germline CDR1 and CDR2: LNHDA and SQIVND (reference sequence). CDR3 sequence reads: CASSVLAGWYEQYF. For the CDR3, the DNA is TGTGCCAGTAGTGTCCTAGCGGGATGGTACGAGCAGTACTTC. The whole variable domain, remainder taken from reference TRBV19 and TRBJ2-7, is DGGITQSPKYLFRKEGQNVTLSCEQNLNHDAMYWYRQDPGQGLRLIYYSQIVNDFQKGDIAEGYSVSREKKESFPLTVTSAQKNPTAFYLCASSVLAGWYEQYFGPGTRLTVT.

This clone was observed a few times. This chain uses TRBV6-1 with TRBJ2-3; possible D gene TRBD2, 6 bases. Germline CDR1 and CDR2: MNHNS and SASEGT. The ends were cut back, 1 base at V and 15 bases at J, with 17 bases in the middle. The CDR3 totals 13 residues. CDR3 loop: CASSEEGGPLRYF. CDR3 bases: TGTGCCAGCAGTGAAGAGGGAGGCCCGCTTAGATATTTT.

This chain joins TRBV6-2 or TRBV6-3 and TRBJ2-7; perhaps TRBD1 as D (5 bases). Trimming took off 6 bases at V and 2 bases at J, with 14 bases between the two ends. CDR1 is MNHEY, CDR2 SVGEGT, per germline. This CDR3 spans 14 amino acids. DNA of the CDR3: TGTGCCAGCAGCGGACAAACACCTCCCTACGAGCAGTACTTC. Amino acid sequence: CASSGQTPPYEQYF.

V gene TRBV18 combines with J gene TRBJ2-7, with 9 bases lining up with TRBD2. This CDR3 comprises 14 residues. Germline V lookup: CDR1 KGHSH, CDR2 LQKENI. With V trimmed by 3 bases and J by 3 bases, 3 bases remained unmatched. DNA of the CDR3: TGTGCCAGCTCACCTGCGGGAGGGAACTACGAGCAGTACTTC. Translation gives CASSPAGGNYEQYF.

The V call is TRBV5-8, the J call TRBJ2-6; 10 positions match TRBD2. The V segment lost 3 bases and the J segment 4 bases; nucleotides outside the gene matches: 10. The CDR3 totals 18 residues. Looked up from germline, CDR1 is SGHTS and CDR2 is YDEGEE. The CDR3 DNA follows: TGTGCCAGCAGCTACAAAGCGGGAGGGCCGAAAGGGGCCAACGTCCTGACTTTC. Translation: CASSYKAGGPKGANVLTF.

The chain couples TRBV7-2 to TRBJ2-7, with 13 bases aligning to TRBD2. There are 15 residues in the CDR3. The V gene's germline CDR1 is SGHTA and CDR2 FQGNSA. The J segment lost 3 bases and the V segment lost 5 bases, leaving 4 bases of the junction unmatched. The CDR3, as DNA: TGTGCCAGCAGCACAAGGACTAGCGGGAGCTACGAGCAGTACTTC. This encodes CASSTRTSGSYEQYF.

The CDR3 loop is CASSSPAGRHYGYTF. CDR3 nucleotide sequence: TGTGCCAGCAGCTCCCCGGCGGGACGCCACTATGGCTACACCTTC. This chain connects TRBV7-9 to TRBJ1-2, with D maybe TRBD1 (5 bases). Germline V gene sequence: CDR1 SEHNR, CDR2 FQNEAQ (reference sequence). V was shortened by 4 bases and J by 3 bases, with 15 bases between the two germline ends. CDR3 length equals 15 residues.

The chain couples TRBV9 to TRBJ1-2; D unclear. Germline CDR1 SGDLS, CDR2 YYNGEE. The CDR3 contains 14 residues. Trimming shortened V by 3 bases and J by 4 bases, and 13 bases separated the two germline ends. The CDR3 sequence is CASSGGGRVYGYTF. In DNA, the CDR3 is TGTGCCAGCAGCGGTGGCGGTCGGGTCTATGGCTACACCTTC.

V and J are TRBV5-6 and TRBJ2-7, with TRBD2 matching over 7 bases. Germline V CDR1 and CDR2: SGHDT, YYEEEE. The CDR3 is made up of 15 amino acids. V gave up 4 bases and J gave up 9 bases; unmatched junction bases: 16. The CDR3 sequence is CASSGIQRGSGGQYF. The CDR3 DNA reads TGTGCCAGCAGCGGAATTCAGCGGGGTAGTGGAGGGCAGTACTTC.

This chain joins TRBV7-6 and TRBJ2-1; maybe TRBD1 (6 bases). V was trimmed by 1 base and J by 9 bases, leaving 19 bases between them. CDR1 is SGHVS and CDR2 is FNYEAQ in the germline V gene. The CDR3 contains 16 residues. The CDR3 DNA is TGTGCCAGCAGCTTAGAGGGGGTTTTGTTGGCCGGTGAGCAGTTCTTC. This gives the protein CASSLEGVLLAGEQFF. The variable domain in full, completed from reference TRBV7-6 and TRBJ2-1, reads GAGVSQSPRYKVTKRGQDVALRCDPISGHVSLYWYRQALGQGPEFLTYFNYEAQQDKSGLPNDRFSAERPEGSISTLTIQRTEQRDSAMYRCASSLEGVLLAGEQFFGPGTRLTVL.

This clone was recorded once. The rearrangement joins TRBV6-2 or TRBV6-3 to TRBJ2-7; 10 bases match TRBD2. The CDR3 totals 17 residues. Germline V gene data show CDR1 as MNHEY and CDR2 as SVGEGT. Trimming took 5 bases from V and 3 from J; bases not matched to a gene: 13. The chain's CDR3 is CASSDGLAGGENYEQYF. The CDR3 DNA is TGTGCCAGCAGTGACGGATTAGCGGGAGGTGAGAACTACGAGCAGTACTTC.

This clone has a handful of counts. The V gene is TRBV28, the J gene TRBJ2-7; 9 nucleotides line up with TRBD1. The germline V gene encodes CDR1 MDHEN and CDR2 SYDVKM. The CDR3 has 14 residues. The J segment lost 5 bases and the V segment lost 2 bases, leaving 4 bases of the junction unmatched. This CDR3 reads CASSLIQGAHEQYF. Here the CDR3 DNA reads TGTGCCAGCAGTTTAATACAGGGGGCCCACGAGCAGTACTTC. The full variable domain, rest sourced from reference TRBV28 and TRBJ2-7, is DVKVTQSSRYLVKRTGEKVFLECVQDMDHENMFWYRQDPGLGLRLIYFSYDVKMKEKGDIPEGYSVSREKKERFSLILESASTNQTSMYLCASSLIQGAHEQYFGPGTRLTVT.

The V call is TRBV2, the J call TRBJ1-5, with 8 nucleotides matching TRBD1. The CDR3 has 14 amino acids. Looked up from germline, CDR1 is SNHLY and CDR2 is FYNNEI. V shed 8 bases and J 6 bases; nucleotides not matched to a gene: 9. This CDR3 is CASWQGASFQPQHF. DNA of the CDR3: TGTGCCAGCTGGCAGGGGGCGTCTTTTCAGCCCCAGCATTTT.